The rows below give T cell receptor beta chains drawn from one sample of a study of blood T cell repertoires in COVID-19. The protocol was immunoSEQ multiplex PCR, while the TCRdb copy is restricted to in-frame clones and leaves out a portion. Here the sample spans over 25,000 clones, 85% being singletons. The material sequenced was peripheral blood. The receptors shown here come from a woman aged 55-70 years with active COVID-19. The CDR3 runs from the conserved cysteine through the conserved F or W. The D gene is left open where the match is weak. Some rows mark clone size as missing; the rest say once, few, many or name a class of expanded clone.

V gene	clone size	D gene	J gene	CDR3 protein	CDR3 DNA
TRBV11-2	.	TRBD1	TRBJ1-5	CASSLASGTGRSESQSQHF	TGTGCCAGCAGCTTAGCTTCCGGGACAGGGAGGAGTGAGTCTCAGTCCCAGCATTTT
TRBV29-1	.	.	TRBJ1-2	CSVAVAGNYGYTF	TGCAGCGTTGCCGTGGCAGGGAACTATGGCTACACCTTC
TRBV6-1	.	.	TRBJ1-2	CASSEARGLYGYTF	TGTGCCAGCAGTGAAGCACGAGGGCTCTATGGCTACACCTTC
TRBV15	.	.	TRBJ1-4	CATSRDERGREEKLFF	TGTGCCACCAGCAGAGATGAGAGGGGGAGGGAGGAAAAACTGTTTTTT
TRBV6-1	.	TRBD2	TRBJ2-3	CASSAPAGAGGPTDTQYF	TGTGCCAGCAGTGCCCCCGCGGGAGCGGGGGGCCCCACAGATACGCAGTATTTT
TRBV11-3	.	.	TRBJ2-1	CASSRGLDEQFF	TGTGCCAGCAGCCGGGGACTGGATGAGCAGTTCTTC
TRBV6-2/TRBV6-3	.	.	TRBJ1-1	CASSWGQGSTFF	.
TRBV18	.	.	TRBJ1-3	CASSPGGQRSGNTIYF	TGTGCCAGCTCACCCGGAGGACAGCGCTCTGGAAACACCATATATTTT
TRBV7-3	few	TRBD2	TRBJ2-1	CASSLTGSSGRGSSYNEQFF	TGTGCCAGCAGCTTAACTGGGTCCAGCGGGAGGGGTAGCTCCTACAATGAGCAGTTCTTC
TRBV6-5	once	TRBD2	TRBJ2-2	CASRGGVRTGELFF	TGTGCCAGCAGGGGAGGGGTGCGGACCGGGGAGCTGTTTTTT